This T cell receptor beta chain was found in a study of T-cell memory formation after mild COVID-19. The study, taken as a whole, reports: Second-wave clones peaking on day 37 lacked confirmed SARS-CoV-2 specificity. The finding that pre-infection memory included some responding clones suggested that cross-reactive memory joined.

Using constant-segment primers, 5'RACE produced TCR alpha and TCR beta cDNA libraries carrying sample barcodes and UMIs. TCRdb fed the 5' RACE reads into MiXCR, producing one record per CDR3 protein. The sample yields 350,000 or so distinct CDR3 sequences, 10% to 15% seen once. In this sample, this clonotype turned up many times. Its specificity is not known. With 1 base removed from V and 4 bases from J, the gap between germline ends came to 10 bases. The CDR3 has 14 amino acids. Looked up from germline, CDR1 is MGHRA and CDR2 is YSYEKL. Sequencing used PBMCs or a T cell subset sorted from them (not recorded which). The sequence was obtained from a man aged 18 to 29 who had mild COVID-19 (a few samples of this study predate the infection). Cell type and time point are not known. V and J are TRBV4-1 and TRBJ2-5; D gene unclear. The CDR3 nucleotides read TGCGCCAGCAGCCAAGTGGCGTTGGGAGAGACCCAGTACTTC. It specifies CASSQVALGETQYF.